The present T cell receptor beta chain was sequenced within a study of blood T cells in healthy people across ages. Germline CDR1 MNHEY, CDR2 SVGAGI. This CDR3 is 15 amino acids long. The V and J ends lost 0 bases and 5 bases respectively, with 13 bases between them. The authors ran a second PCR of roughly 6 to 12 cycles using a sample-barcoded 5' primer and a J-beta primer mix. TCRdb independently ran MiXCR on the 5' RACE reads; one entry per CDR3 protein. The profile shows about 760,000 distinct CDR3 sequences, about 25% of them singletons. These same records also appear under a second study, on T cells of mothers and their children.

V usage is TRBV6-5 and J usage is TRBJ2-5, with a tentative D call TRBD1 (6 bases). The sample was blood. This sequence was found in a boy between 5 and 17 years old in good health. The CDR3 is CASSYSSGARETQYF. CDR3 nucleotides: TGTGCCAGCAGTTACTCGTCAGGGGCGAGGGAGACCCAGTACTTC.